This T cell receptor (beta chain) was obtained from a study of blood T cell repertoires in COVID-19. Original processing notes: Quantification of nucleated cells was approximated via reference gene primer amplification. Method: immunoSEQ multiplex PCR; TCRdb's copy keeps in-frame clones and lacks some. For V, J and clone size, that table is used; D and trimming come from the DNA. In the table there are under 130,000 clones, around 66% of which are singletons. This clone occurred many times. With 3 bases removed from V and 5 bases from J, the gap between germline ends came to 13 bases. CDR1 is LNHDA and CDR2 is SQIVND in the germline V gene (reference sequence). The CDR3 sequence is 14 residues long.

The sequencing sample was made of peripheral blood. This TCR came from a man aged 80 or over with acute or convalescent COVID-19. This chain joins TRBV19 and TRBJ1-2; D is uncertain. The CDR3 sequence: CASSMSMSVYGYTF. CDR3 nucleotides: TGTGCCAGTAGTATGTCTATGAGCGTTTATGGCTACACCTTC.